This T cell receptor (beta chain) stems from a study of T-cell reconstitution after alpha-beta-depleted transplantation in children. This clonotype was counted at least ten times. The library targeted TCRbeta and was prepared with unique molecular identifiers. TCRdb passed the PCR reads through MiXCR, listing each CDR3 protein once. The table has some 250,000 distinct CDR3 sequences, around 12% seen once. Trimming took off 6 bases at V and 5 bases at J, with 16 bases between the two ends. From germline, CDR1 is DFQATT and CDR2 SNEGSKA (reference sequence). The CDR3 extends over 13 amino acids. This TCR derives from a human donor who donated a stem cell graft to a child with acute lymphoblastic leukemia. The sequences come from PBMCs from the stem cell graft donor, collected from the stem cell graft. This chain joins TRBV20-1 and TRBJ2-5, with D perhaps matching TRBD2 (5 bases). This chain's CDR3 is CSATRGIGETQYF. Here the CDR3 DNA reads TGCAGTGCCACACGGGGAATTGGGGAGACCCAGTACTTC.